This TCR beta chain was retrieved from a study of blood T cell repertoires in COVID-19. Whole-study context: The United States, Italy and Spain provided the acute and convalescent COVID-19 samples.

In its sample, this clone was seen once. V lost 1 base, J lost 0 bases, and 7 bases lay in between. Germline CDR1 and CDR2: LNHNV and YYDKDF (reference sequence). The CDR3 loop spans 15 amino acids. Assay used: immunoSEQ multiplex PCR; TCRdb lists only in-frame clones, some missing. The repertoire holds some 150,000 clones, with 65% to 90% as singletons. The sequencing sample was made of peripheral blood. The receptor was isolated from a woman between 45 and 60 years old with acute or convalescent COVID-19. The V call is TRBV15, the J call TRBJ1-5; D gene uncertain. The CDR3 DNA reads TGTGCCACCAGCAGAGCCCCCCATAGCAATCAGCCCCAGCATTTT. The encoded protein is CATSRAPHSNQPQHF. Full variable domain (rest looked up from reference TRBV15 and TRBJ1-5): DAMVIQNPRYQVTQFGKPVTLSCSQTLNHNVMYWYQQKSSQAPKLLFHYYDKDFNNEADTPDNFQSRRPNTSFCFLDIRSPGLGDTAMYLCATSRAPHSNQPQHFGDGTRLSIL.